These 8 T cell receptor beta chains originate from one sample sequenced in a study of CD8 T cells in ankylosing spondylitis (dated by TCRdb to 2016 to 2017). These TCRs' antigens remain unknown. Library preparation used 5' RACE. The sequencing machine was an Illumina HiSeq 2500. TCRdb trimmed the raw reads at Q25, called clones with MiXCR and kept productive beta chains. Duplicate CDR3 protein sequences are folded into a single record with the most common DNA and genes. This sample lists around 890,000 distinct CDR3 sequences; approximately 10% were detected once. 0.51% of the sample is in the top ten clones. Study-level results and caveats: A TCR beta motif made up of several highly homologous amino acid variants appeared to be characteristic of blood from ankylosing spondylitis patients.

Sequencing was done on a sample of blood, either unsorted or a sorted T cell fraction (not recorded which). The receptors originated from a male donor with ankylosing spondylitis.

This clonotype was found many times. CDR3 nucleotides: TGTGCCAGCAGTGACCAAATTACTAGCGGGGCCTACAATGAGCAGTTCTTC. Amino acid sequence: CASSDQITSGAYNEQFF. This rearrangement joins TRBV12-3 or TRBV12-4 to TRBJ2-1; 10 positions agree with TRBD2. The CDR3 runs to 17 residues. V trimming: 5 bases; J trimming: 2 bases; junction bases outside the gene matches: 9.

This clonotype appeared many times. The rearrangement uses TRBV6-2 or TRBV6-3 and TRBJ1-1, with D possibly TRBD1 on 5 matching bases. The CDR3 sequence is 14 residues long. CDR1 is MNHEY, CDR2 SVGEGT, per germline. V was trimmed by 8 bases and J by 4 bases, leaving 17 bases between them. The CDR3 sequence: CASFMPGRGTEAFF. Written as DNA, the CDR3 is TGTGCCAGCTTTATGCCAGGGCGAGGCACTGAAGCTTTCTTT.

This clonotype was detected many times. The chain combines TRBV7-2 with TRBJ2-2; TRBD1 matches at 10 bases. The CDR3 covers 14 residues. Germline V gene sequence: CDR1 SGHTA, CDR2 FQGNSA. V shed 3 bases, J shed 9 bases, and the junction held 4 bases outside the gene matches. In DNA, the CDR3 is TGTGCCAGCAGCTTCAGACAGGGGGCCTGGGAGCTGTTTTTT. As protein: CASSFRQGAWELFF.

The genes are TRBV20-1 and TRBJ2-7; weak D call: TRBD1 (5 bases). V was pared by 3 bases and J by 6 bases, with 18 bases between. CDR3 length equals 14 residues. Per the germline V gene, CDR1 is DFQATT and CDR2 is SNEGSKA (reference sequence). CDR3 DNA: TGCAGTGCTAGGGGTGGGGCTCAGGTCATCGAGCAGTACTTC. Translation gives CSARGGAQVIEQYF.

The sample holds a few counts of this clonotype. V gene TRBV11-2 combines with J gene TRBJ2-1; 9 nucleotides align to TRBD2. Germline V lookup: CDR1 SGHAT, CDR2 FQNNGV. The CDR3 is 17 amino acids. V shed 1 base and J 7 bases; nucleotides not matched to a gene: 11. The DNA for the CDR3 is TGTGCCAGCAGCTTAGTGGCAGCGGGGGGTTCACGGAATGAGCAGTTCTTC. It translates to CASSLVAAGGSRNEQFF.

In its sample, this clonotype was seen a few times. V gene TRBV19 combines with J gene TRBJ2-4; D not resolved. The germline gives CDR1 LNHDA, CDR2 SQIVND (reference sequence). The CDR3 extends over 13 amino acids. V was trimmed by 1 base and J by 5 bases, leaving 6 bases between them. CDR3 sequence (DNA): TGTGCCAGTAGTATAGGTCGCGAAAACATTCAGTACTTC. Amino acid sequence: CASSIGRENIQYF. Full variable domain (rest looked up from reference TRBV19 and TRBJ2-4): DGGITQSPKYLFRKEGQNVTLSCEQNLNHDAMYWYRQDPGQGLRLIYYSQIVNDFQKGDIAEGYSVSREKKESFPLTVTSAQKNPTAFYLCASSIGRENIQYFGAGTRLSVL.

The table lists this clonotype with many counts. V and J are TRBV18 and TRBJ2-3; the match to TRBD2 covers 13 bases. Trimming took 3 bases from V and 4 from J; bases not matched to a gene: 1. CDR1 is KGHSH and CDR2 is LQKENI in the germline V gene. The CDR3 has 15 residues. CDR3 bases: TGTGCCAGCTCACCCGGGACTAGCGGGGCAGATACGCAGTATTTT. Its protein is CASSPGTSGADTQYF.

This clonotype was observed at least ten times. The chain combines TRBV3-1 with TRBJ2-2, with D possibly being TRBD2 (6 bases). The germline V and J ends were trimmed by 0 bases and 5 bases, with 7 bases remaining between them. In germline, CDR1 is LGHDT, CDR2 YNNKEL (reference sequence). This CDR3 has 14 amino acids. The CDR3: CASSQDGGTGELFF. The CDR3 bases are TGTGCCAGCAGCCAAGATGGGGGGACCGGGGAGCTGTTTTTT.